One sample yielded the 5 T cell receptor beta chains listed below, sequenced in a study of blood T cell repertoires in COVID-19. Generated by immunoSEQ multiplex PCR, the TCRdb table keeps only in-frame clones and is missing some. The profile shows some 120,000 clones, approximately 85% of them singletons. The specimen sequenced was peripheral blood. The receptors were gathered from a woman older than 75 with COVID-19, enrolled during active disease.

The V gene is TRBV6-7, the J gene TRBJ2-7, with TRBD2 identical over 7 bases. TRBV6-7 is noted as an ORF with a role that remains uncertain. There are 15 residues in the CDR3. Germline trimming cut 8 bases from V and 4 bases from J; bases unmatched to any gene: 14. Here the CDR3 DNA reads TGTGCCAGCCGGTCCGGCTTAACTAGCGATTACGAGCAGTACTTC. This gives the protein CASRSGLTSDYEQYF.

This chain connects TRBV2 to TRBJ1-4; D ambiguous. Trimming took off 7 bases at V and 7 bases at J, with 7 bases between the two ends. Germline CDR1 reads SNHLY; CDR2 reads FYNNEI. The length of the CDR3 is 11 residues. The CDR3 is CASNPGEKLFF. CDR3 sequence (DNA): TGTGCCAGCAACCCGGGTGAAAAACTGTTTTTT.

This rearrangement joins TRBV19 to TRBJ1-6; 9 nucleotides align to TRBD1. Trimming took 4 bases from V and 7 from J; bases not matched to a gene: 5. This CDR3 spans 15 amino acids. Germline V lookup: CDR1 LNHDA, CDR2 SQIVND (reference sequence). The CDR3 region has the DNA TGTGCCAGTAGTACCCTGACAGGGGGGAATTCACCCCTCCACTTT. Its translation: CASSTLTGGNSPLHF.

The J gene is TRBJ2-3, the V gene TRBV4-2; tentative D call: TRBD2 (6 bases). This CDR3 is 15 amino acids long. Looked up from germline, CDR1 is LGHNA and CDR2 is YNFKEQ. The V end lost 0 bases, the J end lost 6 bases, and 13 bases lay between the germline ends. The CDR3 nucleotides read TGTGCCAGCAGCCAAGACGGGACTTCCCCGGATACGCAGTATTTT. Amino acids: CASSQDGTSPDTQYF.

This chain connects TRBV9 to TRBJ2-5, with TRBD1 matching 7 bases. Germline-derived CDR1 and CDR2 are SGDLS and YYNGEE. Losses at the gene ends were 2 bases for V and 7 bases for J; bases not matched to a gene: 5. The length of the CDR3 is 13 residues. The CDR3 nucleotides read TGTGCCAGCAGCGTTGGGACAGAGGGGACCCAGTACTTC. Its translation: CASSVGTEGTQYF.